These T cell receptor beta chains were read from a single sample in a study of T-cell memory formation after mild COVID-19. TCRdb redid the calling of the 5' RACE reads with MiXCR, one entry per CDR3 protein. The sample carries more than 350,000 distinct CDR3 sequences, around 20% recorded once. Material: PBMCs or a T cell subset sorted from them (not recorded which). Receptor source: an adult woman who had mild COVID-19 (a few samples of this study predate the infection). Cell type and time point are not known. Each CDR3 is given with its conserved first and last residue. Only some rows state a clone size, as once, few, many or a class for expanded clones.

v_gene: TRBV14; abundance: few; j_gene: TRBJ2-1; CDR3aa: CASSPDHPLAGGGNEQFF
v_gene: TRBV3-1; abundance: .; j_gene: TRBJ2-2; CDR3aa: CASSQSLSANTGELFF
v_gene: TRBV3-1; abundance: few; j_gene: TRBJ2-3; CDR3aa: CASSQVAGAATDTQYF
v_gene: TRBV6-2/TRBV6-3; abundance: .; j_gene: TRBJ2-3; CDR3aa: CASTPGTPMDTQYF
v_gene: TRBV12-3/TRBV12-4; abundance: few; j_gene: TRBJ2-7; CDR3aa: CASSLLAPRSKSSYEQYF
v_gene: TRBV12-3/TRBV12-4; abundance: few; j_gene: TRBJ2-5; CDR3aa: CASSQLGRETQYF
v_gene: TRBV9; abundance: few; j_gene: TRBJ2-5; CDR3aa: CASSVEPSRGGQETQYF
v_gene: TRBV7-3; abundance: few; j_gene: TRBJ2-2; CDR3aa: CASSDSANTGELFF
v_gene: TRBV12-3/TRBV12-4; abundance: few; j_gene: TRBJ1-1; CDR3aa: CASSPLAARGGTEAFF
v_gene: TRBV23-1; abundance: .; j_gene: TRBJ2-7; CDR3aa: CASSQAWHRTYEQYF
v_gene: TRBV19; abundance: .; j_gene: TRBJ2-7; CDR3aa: CASSRTGLSYEQYF
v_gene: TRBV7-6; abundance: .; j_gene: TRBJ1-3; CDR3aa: CASSPEVGRTGNTIYF
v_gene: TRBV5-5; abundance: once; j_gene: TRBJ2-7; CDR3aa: CASSKDRGKYEQYF
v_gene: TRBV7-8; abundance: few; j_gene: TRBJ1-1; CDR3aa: CASSLGGGRTEAFF
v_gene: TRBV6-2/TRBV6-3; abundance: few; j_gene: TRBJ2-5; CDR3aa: CASSPTGTGRETQYF
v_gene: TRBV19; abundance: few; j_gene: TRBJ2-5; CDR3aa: CASSRETQETQYF
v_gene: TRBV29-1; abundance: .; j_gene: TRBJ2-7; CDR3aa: CSVGGTASYEQYF
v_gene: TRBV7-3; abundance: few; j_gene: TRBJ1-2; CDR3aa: CASSLSPAGETGYTF
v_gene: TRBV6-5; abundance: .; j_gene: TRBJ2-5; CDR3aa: CASSYSRLAVQETQYF
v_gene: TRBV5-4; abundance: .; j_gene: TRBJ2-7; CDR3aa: CASSGTVSYEQYF
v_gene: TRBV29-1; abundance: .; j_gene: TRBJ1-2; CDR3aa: CSVEGPAGDYGYTF
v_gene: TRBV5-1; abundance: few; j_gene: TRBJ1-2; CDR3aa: CASSRTGQADYGYTF
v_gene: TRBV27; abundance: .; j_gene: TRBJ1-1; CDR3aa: CASSSYSTGQAEAFF
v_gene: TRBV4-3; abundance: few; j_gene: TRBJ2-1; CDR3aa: CASSRELAGGYNEQFF
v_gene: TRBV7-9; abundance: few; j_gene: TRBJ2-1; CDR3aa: CASRGDRISYNEQFF
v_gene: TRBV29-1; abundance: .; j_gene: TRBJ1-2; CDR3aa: CSVKTGWDYGYTF
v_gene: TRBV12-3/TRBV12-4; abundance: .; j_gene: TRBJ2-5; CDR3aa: CASSLGMETQYF
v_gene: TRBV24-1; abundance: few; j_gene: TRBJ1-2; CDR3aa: CATSDPRGHYGYTF
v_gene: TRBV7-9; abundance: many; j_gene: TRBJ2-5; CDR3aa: CASSLVTGTETQYF
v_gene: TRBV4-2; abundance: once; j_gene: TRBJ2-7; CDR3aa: CASSPVEGGSYEQYF
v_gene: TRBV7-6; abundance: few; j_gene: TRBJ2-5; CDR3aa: CASSLATAQETQYF
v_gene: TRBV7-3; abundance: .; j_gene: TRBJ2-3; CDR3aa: CASSAGLAVGTDTQYF
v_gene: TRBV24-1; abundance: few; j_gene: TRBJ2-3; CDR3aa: CATSVDSGRAGTQYF
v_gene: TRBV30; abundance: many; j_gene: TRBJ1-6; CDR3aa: CAWSVQVIGNNSPLHF
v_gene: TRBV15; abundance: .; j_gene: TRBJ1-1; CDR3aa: CATSRDRGATEAFF
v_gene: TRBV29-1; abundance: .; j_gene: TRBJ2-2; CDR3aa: CSVVGGAGELFF
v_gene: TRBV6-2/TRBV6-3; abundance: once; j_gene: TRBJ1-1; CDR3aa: CASSYSVVMNTEAFF
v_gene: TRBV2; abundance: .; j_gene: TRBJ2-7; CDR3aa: CASKARGYYEQYF
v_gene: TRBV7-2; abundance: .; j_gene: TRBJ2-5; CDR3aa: CASSPGDRWGETQYF
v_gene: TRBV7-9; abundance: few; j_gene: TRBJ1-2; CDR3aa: CASSADRDRARGYTF
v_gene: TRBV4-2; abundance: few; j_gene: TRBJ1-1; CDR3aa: CASSQDGKGPAFF
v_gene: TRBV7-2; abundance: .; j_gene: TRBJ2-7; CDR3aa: CASSLGIRTGSLYEQYF
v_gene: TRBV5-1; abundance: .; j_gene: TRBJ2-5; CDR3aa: CASSPAGEETQYF
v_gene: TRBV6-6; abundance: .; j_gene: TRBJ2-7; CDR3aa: CASSYSSPGGYEQYF
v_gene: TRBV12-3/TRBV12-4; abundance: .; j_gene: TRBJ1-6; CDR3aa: CASSLGTENSPLHF
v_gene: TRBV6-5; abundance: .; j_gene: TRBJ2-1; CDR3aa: CASSYSISGNEQFF
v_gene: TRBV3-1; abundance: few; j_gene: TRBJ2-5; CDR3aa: CASSLTGLGQETQYF
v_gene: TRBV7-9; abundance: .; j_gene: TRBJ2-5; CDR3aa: CASSLVAGRESLPPQETQYF
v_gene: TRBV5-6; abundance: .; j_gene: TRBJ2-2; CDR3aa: CASSLGGGSNTGELFF
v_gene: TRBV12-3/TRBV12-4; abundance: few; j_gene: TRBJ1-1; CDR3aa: CASSSTTENTEAFF